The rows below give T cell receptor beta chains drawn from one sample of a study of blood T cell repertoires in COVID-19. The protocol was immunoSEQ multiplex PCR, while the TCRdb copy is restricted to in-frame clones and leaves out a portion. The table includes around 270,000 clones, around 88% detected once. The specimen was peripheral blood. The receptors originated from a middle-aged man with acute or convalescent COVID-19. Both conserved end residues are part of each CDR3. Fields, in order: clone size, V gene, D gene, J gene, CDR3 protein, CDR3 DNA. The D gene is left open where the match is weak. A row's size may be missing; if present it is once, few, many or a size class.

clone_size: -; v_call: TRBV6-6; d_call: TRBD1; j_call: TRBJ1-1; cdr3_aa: CASSLKGAPEAFF; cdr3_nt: TGTGCCAGCAGTCTCAAGGGGGCCCCTGAAGCTTTCTTT
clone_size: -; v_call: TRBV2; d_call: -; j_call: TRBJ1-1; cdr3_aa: CASSERENTEAFF; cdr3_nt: TGTGCCAGCAGTGAGCGAGAGAACACTGAAGCTTTCTTT
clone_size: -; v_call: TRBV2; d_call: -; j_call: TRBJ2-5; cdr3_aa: CASSERGFGETQYF; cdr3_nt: TGTGCCAGCAGTGAGAGAGGGTTCGGGGAGACCCAGTACTTC
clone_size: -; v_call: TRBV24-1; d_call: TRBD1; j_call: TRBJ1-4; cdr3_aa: CATSDATGGRNEKLFF; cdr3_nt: TGTGCCACCAGTGACGCCACAGGGGGGAGGAATGAAAAACTGTTTTTT
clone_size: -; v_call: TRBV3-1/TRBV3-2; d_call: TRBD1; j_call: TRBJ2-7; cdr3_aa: CASSQDRHLTYEQYF; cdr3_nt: TGTGCCAGCAGCCAGGACAGGCACCTAACCTACGAGCAGTACTTC
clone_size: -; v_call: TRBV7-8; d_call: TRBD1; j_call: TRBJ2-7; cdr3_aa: CASSSYRGPGEQYF; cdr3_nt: TGTGCCAGCAGCTCTTACAGGGGGCCGGGCGAGCAGTACTTC
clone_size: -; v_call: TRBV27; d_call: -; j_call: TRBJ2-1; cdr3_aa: CASKLTVNSYNEQFF; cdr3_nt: TGTGCCAGCAAGCTGACAGTTAACTCCTACAATGAGCAGTTCTTC
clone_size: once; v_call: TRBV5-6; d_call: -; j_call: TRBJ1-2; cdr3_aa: CASSLKNRDYGYTF; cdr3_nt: TGTGCCAGCAGCTTAAAGAACAGGGACTATGGCTACACCTTC
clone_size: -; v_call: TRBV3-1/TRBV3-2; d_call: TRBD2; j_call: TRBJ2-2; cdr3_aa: CASSLRGGGELFF; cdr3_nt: TGTGCCAGCAGCCTCCGGGGGGGCGGGGAGCTGTTTTTT
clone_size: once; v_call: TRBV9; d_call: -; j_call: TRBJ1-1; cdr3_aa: CASSVQGNTEAFF; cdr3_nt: TGTGCCAGCAGCGTACAGGGGAACACTGAAGCTTTCTTT
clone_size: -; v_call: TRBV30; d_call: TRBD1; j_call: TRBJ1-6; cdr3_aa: CAWSGTGWSPLHF; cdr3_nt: TGTGCCTGGAGTGGGACAGGGTGGTCACCCCTCCACTTT
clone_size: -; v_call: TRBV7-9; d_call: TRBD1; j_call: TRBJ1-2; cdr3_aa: CASNFGQGPSGYTF; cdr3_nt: TGTGCCAGCAACTTTGGACAGGGCCCTTCGGGCTACACCTTC
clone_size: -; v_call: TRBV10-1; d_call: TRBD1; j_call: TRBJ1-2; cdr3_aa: CASSEGRGNYGYTF; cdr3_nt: TGCGCCAGCAGTGAGGGCAGGGGGAACTATGGCTACACCTTC
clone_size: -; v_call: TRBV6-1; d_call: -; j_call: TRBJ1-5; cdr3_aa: CASSEKGRWATINSNQPQHF; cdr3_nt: TGTGCCAGCAGTGAGAAGGGGAGGTGGGCAACTATAAATAGCAATCAGCCCCAGCATTTT
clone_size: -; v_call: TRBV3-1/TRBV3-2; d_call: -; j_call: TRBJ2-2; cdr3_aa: CASSRSPEDTGELFF; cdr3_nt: TGTGCCAGCAGTCGATCCCCGGAGGACACCGGGGAGCTGTTTTTT
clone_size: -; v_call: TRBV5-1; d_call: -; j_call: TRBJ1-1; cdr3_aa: CASSRRVLGAEAFF; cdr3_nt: TGCGCCAGCAGCCGCAGGGTACTTGGGGCTGAAGCTTTCTTT
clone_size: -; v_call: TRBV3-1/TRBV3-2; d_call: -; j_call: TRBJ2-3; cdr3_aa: CASSQDSPGTDTQYF; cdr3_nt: TGTGCCAGCAGCCAAGATTCTCCAGGCACAGATACGCAGTATTTT
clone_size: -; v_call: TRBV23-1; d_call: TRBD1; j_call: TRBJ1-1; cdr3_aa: CASSPDRLSEAFF; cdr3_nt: TGCGCCAGCAGTCCGGACAGGCTGAGCGAAGCTTTCTTT
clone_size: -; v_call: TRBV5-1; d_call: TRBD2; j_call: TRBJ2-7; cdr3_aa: CASRGGLAGYPSDEQYF; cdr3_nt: TGCGCCAGCAGGGGAGGACTAGCGGGGTACCCTTCTGACGAGCAGTACTTC
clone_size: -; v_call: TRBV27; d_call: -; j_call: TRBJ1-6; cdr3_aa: CASTGDNSPLHF; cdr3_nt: TGTGCCAGCACCGGGGATAATTCACCCCTCCACTTT
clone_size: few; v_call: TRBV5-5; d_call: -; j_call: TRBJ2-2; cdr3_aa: CASSLRRYPNTGELFF; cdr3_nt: TGTGCCAGCAGCTTGCGGAGGTACCCGAACACCGGGGAGCTGTTTTTT
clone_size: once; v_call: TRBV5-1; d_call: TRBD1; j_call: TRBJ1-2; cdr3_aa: CASSPEGPIDRDDYGYTF; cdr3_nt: TGCGCCAGCAGCCCCGAGGGACCGATTGACAGGGACGACTATGGCTACACCTTC
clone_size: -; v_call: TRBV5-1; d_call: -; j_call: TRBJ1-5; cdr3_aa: CASSLTGNQPQHF; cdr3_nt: TGCGCCAGCAGTTTAACAGGGAATCAGCCCCAGCATTTT
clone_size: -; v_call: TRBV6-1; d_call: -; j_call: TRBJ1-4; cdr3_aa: CASSEVPGELFF; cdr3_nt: TGTGCCAGCAGTGAAGTGCCGGGGGAACTGTTTTTT
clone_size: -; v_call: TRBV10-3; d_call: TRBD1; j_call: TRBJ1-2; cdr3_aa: CAISPLRTGMYGYTF; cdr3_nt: TGTGCCATCAGTCCTCTGCGGACAGGCATGTATGGCTACACCTTC
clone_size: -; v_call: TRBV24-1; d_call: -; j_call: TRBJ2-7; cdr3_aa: CATSHPGRGVSSYEQYF; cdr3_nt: TGTGCCACCAGTCACCCGGGCAGGGGCGTGAGCTCCTACGAGCAGTACTTC
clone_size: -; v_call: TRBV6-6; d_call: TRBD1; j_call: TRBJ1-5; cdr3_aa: CASSYSNRGWEPQHF; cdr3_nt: TGTGCCAGCAGTTACTCGAACAGGGGATGGGAGCCCCAGCATTTT
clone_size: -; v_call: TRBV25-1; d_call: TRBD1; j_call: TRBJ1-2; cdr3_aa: CASSAPGQGANGYTF; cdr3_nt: TGTGCCAGCAGTGCGCCGGGACAGGGGGCTAATGGCTACACCTTC
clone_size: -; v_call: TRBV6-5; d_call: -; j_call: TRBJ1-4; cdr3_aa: CASNRVFEKLFF; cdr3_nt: TGTGCCAGCAACAGGGTTTTTGAAAAACTGTTTTTT
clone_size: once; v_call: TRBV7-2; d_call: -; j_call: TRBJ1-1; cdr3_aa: CASSLTIQALNTEAFF; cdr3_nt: TGTGCCAGCAGCTTAACCATACAGGCCTTGAACACTGAAGCTTTCTTT
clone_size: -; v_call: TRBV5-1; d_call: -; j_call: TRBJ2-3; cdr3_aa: CASSSLGTDTQYF; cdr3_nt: TGCGCCAGCAGCTCACTAGGTACAGATACGCAGTATTTT
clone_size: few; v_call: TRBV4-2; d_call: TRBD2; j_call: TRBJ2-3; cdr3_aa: CASSPEGLAVTDTQYF; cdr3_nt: TGTGCCAGCAGTCCCGAGGGACTAGCGGTCACAGATACGCAGTATTTT
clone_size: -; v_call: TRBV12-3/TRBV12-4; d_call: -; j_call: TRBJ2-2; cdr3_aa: CASSLQDPGELFF; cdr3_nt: TGTGCCAGCAGTTTACAGGATCCCGGGGAGCTGTTTTTT
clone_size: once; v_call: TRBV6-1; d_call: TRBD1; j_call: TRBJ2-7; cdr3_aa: CASSDVRGSGYEQYF; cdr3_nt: TGTGCCAGCAGTGACGTCAGGGGGTCGGGCTACGAGCAGTACTTC
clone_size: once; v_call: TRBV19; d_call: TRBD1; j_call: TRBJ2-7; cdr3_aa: CASSPSRQGSYEQYF; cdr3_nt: TGTGCCAGTAGTCCCAGTCGACAGGGATCCTACGAGCAGTACTTC
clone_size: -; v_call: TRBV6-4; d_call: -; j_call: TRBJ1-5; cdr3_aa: CASSPLGGNQPQHF; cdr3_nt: TGTGCCAGCAGTCCTCTGGGGGGAAACCAGCCCCAGCATTTT
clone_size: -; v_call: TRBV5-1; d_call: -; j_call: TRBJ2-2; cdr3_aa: CASTPGKGVANTGELFF; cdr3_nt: TGCGCCAGCACTCCGGGGAAGGGGGTGGCGAACACCGGGGAGCTGTTTTTT
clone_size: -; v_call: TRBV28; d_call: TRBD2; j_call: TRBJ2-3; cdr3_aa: CASSAEAGGWGTDTQYF; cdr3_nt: TGTGCCAGCAGCGCCGAAGCGGGGGGGTGGGGCACAGATACGCAGTATTTT
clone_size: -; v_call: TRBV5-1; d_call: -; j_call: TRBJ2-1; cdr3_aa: CASSNPVAGRFF; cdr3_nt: TGCGCCAGCAGCAACCCCGTGGCGGGGAGGTTCTTC
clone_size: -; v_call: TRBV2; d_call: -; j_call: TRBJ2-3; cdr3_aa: CASSGTWRTDTQYF; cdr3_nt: TGTGCCAGCTCGGGGACTTGGAGGACAGATACGCAGTATTTT